The entry below describes one T cell receptor (beta chain). This sample stems from a study of PD-L1 blockade in urothelial cancer. On the study more broadly: About 90% of the roughly 30 patients were men with bladder-origin urothelial cancer. T cell content in blood samples showed a median of around 140,000. At 6 weeks and at 3 weeks (second dose) after treatment start, blood was analyzed.

Here immunoSEQ multiplex PCR was the method, and the copy in TCRdb shows in-frame clones only, minus some. The data contain about 47,000 clones, approximately 78% of them singletons. This sample's time point: pretreatment peripheral blood. Locally advanced or metastatic urothelial carcinoma was diagnosed in the patients. The CDR3 covers 13 residues. Germline CDR1 and CDR2: SQVTM and ANQGSEA. The ends were cut back, 3 bases at V and 8 bases at J, with 16 bases in the middle. The origin of this receptor is a man aged 50 to 59 with urothelial cancer. The chain combines TRBV29-1 with TRBJ1-2; D is possibly TRBD1 (6 bases). The source was PBMCs, collected around atezolizumab (anti-PD-L1) treatment. For the CDR3, the DNA is TGCAGCGTTGAGCCCAGGGGCCTCATGGGCTACACCTTC. This sequence encodes CSVEPRGLMGYTF.